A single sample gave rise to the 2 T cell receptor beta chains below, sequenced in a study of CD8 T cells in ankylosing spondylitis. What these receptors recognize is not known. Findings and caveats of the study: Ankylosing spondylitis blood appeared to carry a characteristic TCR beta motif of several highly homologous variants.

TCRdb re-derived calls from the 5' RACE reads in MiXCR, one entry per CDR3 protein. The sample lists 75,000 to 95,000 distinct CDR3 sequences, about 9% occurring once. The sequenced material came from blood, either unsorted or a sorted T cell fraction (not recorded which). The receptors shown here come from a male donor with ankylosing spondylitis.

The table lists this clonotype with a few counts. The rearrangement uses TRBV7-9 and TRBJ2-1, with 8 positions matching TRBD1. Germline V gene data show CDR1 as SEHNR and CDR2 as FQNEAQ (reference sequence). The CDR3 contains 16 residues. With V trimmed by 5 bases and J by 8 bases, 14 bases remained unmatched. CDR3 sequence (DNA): TGTGCCAGCAGCCAACGGAGGACAGGGAGTAACGATGAGCAGTTCTTC. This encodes CASSQRRTGSNDEQFF.

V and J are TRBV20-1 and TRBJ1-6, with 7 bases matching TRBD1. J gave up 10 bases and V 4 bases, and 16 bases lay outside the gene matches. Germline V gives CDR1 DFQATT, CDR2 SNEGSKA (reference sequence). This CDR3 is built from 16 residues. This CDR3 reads CSATPQEGRGSSPLHF. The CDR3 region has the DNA TGCAGTGCTACCCCCCAAGAGGGCAGGGGGAGCTCACCCCTCCACTTT.